This entry lists 27 T cell receptor beta chains sequenced from one sample in a study of CD8 T cells in Susac syndrome. The authors reverse transcribed 0.5 to 1 ug RNA with random hexamers. TCRdb called the immunoSEQ multiplex PCR reads again in MiXCR, with one record for every CDR3 protein. The sample holds about 300,000 distinct CDR3 sequences, 92% seen once. Material: CD4+ T cells from PBMCs. The receptors derive from a human donor with multiple sclerosis.

The rearrangement links TRBV4-3 to TRBJ1-3; D remains ambiguous. The CDR3 loop spans 15 amino acids. The V gene's germline CDR1 is LGHNA and CDR2 YSLEER. V gave up 4 bases and J gave up 0 bases, with 10 bases separating them. The CDR3 sequence: CASSPDRFSGNTIYF. The DNA of the CDR3 is TGCGCCAGCAGCCCGGACCGTTTCTCTGGAAACACCATATATTTT.

CDR3 region: CASAGEGRPQETQYF. The CDR3 region has the DNA TGTGCCAGCGCAGGGGAGGGGCGTCCCCAAGAGACCCAGTACTTC. The chain is built from TRBV7-9 and TRBJ2-5; tentatively, D is TRBD2 (7 bases). The CDR3 is 15 amino acids. V was trimmed by 8 bases and J by 1 base, leaving 17 bases between them. The germline CDR1 and CDR2 sequences are SEHNR and FQNEAQ (reference sequence).

This clonotype occurred once. The chain links TRBV3-1 to TRBJ1-2; D is perhaps TRBD1 (6 bases). The CDR3 has 15 amino acids. Deletions cut 0 bases from V and 5 bases from J, with 13 bases between. Per the germline V gene, CDR1 is LGHDT and CDR2 is YNNKEL (reference sequence). CDR3: CASSQDPQGFYGYTF. DNA of the CDR3: TGTGCCAGCAGCCAAGACCCACAGGGATTTTATGGCTACACCTTC.

This chain links TRBV7-9 with TRBJ1-2; D uncertain. The CDR3 has 13 amino acids. V lost 7 bases and J lost 1, with 10 bases in between. Germline-derived CDR1 and CDR2 are SEHNR and FQNEAQ (reference sequence). The CDR3 loop is CASTRRVNYGYTF. DNA for the CDR3: TGTGCCAGCACCCGGAGGGTTAACTATGGCTACACCTTC.

The chain combines TRBV20-1 with TRBJ1-5; 8 bases are a match to TRBD1. Germline CDR1 DFQATT, CDR2 SNEGSKA (reference sequence). This CDR3 is 13 amino acids long. With 3 bases clipped from V and 6 bases from J, the junction kept 4 bases outside the gene matches. The CDR3 reads CSARDREPQPQHF. As DNA, the CDR3 is TGCAGTGCTAGGGACAGGGAGCCTCAGCCCCAGCATTTT.

This clonotype was seen a few times. The chain carries TRBV30 and TRBJ2-7; TRBD1 agrees at 7 bases. V was pared by 4 bases and J by 3 bases, with 3 bases of the junction left unmatched. CDR3 size: 12 residues. Germline loops: CDR1 GTSNPN, CDR2 SVGIG (reference sequence). CDR3 nucleotides: TGTGCCTGGACCCGACAGGGCTACGAGCAGTACTTC. Its translation is CAWTRQGYEQYF.

The chain carries TRBV19 and TRBJ2-1; D is possibly TRBD1 or TRBD2 (5 bases each). The CDR3 contains 15 residues. Germline values: CDR1 LNHDA, CDR2 SQIVND (reference sequence). The germline V and J ends were trimmed by 10 bases and 4 bases, with 20 bases remaining between them. CDR3 sequence (DNA): TGTGCCACCCACCGGGGTAGTCAGGGTTACAATGAGCAGTTCTTC. Protein product: CATHRGSQGYNEQFF.

The rearrangement uses TRBV7-9 and TRBJ2-1; 8 nucleotides match TRBD2. Germline V gene lookup returns CDR1 SEHNR and CDR2 FQNEAQ (reference sequence). J was trimmed by 10 bases and V by 2 bases; bases with no gene match: 7. This CDR3 is 14 amino acids long. CDR3: CASSLSSGLPEQFF. CDR3 sequence (DNA): TGTGCCAGCAGCTTATCTAGCGGGCTACCAGAGCAGTTCTTC.

This rearrangement joins TRBV7-2 to TRBJ2-5; 7 bases align to TRBD2. The V gene's germline CDR1 is SGHTA and CDR2 FQGNSA. The CDR3 is 15 residues long. Trimming removed 2 bases from V and 5 bases from J; junction bases left unmatched: 8. CDR3 sequence reads: CASSLSSGDGETQYF. The CDR3 nucleotides read TGTGCCAGCAGCTTATCTAGCGGAGACGGGGAGACCCAGTACTTC.

This chain joins TRBV20-1 and TRBJ1-1, with 7 bases that match TRBD1. Per germline, CDR1 DFQATT and CDR2 SNEGSKA (reference sequence). The CDR3 is 15 residues long. The ends lost 0 bases at V and 1 base at J; junction bases unmatched: 5. The CDR3 DNA reads TGCAGTGCTAGAGATGGGCGGACAGGGAACACTGAAGCTTTCTTT. Protein: CSARDGRTGNTEAFF.

The V call is TRBV12-5, the J call TRBJ2-7; no firm D call. The CDR3 has 13 residues. The V gene's germline CDR1 is LGHNT and CDR2 FRNRAP. The V end was cut by 2 bases, the J end by 1 base, with 6 bases between. CDR3 protein: CASGLSTSYEQYF. CDR3 bases: TGTGCTAGTGGTTTGTCTACGTCCTACGAGCAGTACTTC.

The chain joins TRBV7-9 to TRBJ2-5; D gene uncertain. There are 11 residues in the CDR3. V was trimmed by 1 base and J by 10 bases, leaving 7 bases between them. Germline CDR1 and CDR2: SEHNR and FQNEAQ (reference sequence). CDR3 sequence: CASSLVGDQYF. In nucleotides, the CDR3 is TGTGCCAGCAGCTTAGTCGGAGACCAGTACTTC.

CDR3 DNA sequence: TGTGCCAGCAGTTTGAGGGGGGCCGGCTACGAGCAGTACTTC. Protein: CASSLRGAGYEQYF. The rearrangement links TRBV12-3 or TRBV12-4 to TRBJ2-7; D is perhaps TRBD1 or TRBD2 (6 bases each). CDR3 length equals 14 residues. The V gene lost 3 bases and the J gene lost 3 bases, with 12 bases spanning the gap.

The chain uses TRBV7-2 and TRBJ1-2; D remains ambiguous. Between the trimmed V and J ends, which lost 5 bases and 4 bases, there was a span of 17 bases. Germline V CDR1 and CDR2: SGHTA, FQGNSA. This CDR3 has 15 residues. CDR3 coding DNA: TGTGCCAGCAGCCGAGGACGGCCGAAGAGCTATGGCTACACCTTC. This gives the protein CASSRGRPKSYGYTF.

The chain employs TRBV7-9 and TRBJ1-1, with TRBD1 matching over 8 bases. Germline CDR1 SEHNR, CDR2 FQNEAQ (reference sequence). The V segment lost 3 bases and the J segment 11 bases; nucleotides outside the gene matches: 17. There are 16 residues in the CDR3. CDR3 protein: CASSLIPNTGGDRAFF. DNA for the CDR3: TGTGCCAGCAGCTTGATCCCAAATACAGGGGGGGATCGCGCTTTCTTT.

The CDR3 nucleotides are TGCAGCGTGATGGGGGGGCTCACAGATACGCAGTATTTT. It yields the protein CSVMGGLTDTQYF. The chain uses TRBV29-1 and TRBJ2-3, with TRBD2 as a possible D gene (7 bases). V was pared by 6 bases and J by 2 bases, with 12 bases between. Germline assignment: CDR1 SQVTM and CDR2 ANQGSEA. The CDR3 is made up of 13 amino acids.

The chain uses TRBV7-2 and TRBJ2-5; maybe TRBD1 (6 bases). With 0 bases removed from V and 5 bases from J, the gap between germline ends came to 10 bases. This CDR3 spans 14 amino acids. Germline V gene lookup returns CDR1 SGHTA and CDR2 FQGNSA. The CDR3 spells CASSLAVGAETQYF. DNA of the CDR3: TGTGCCAGCAGCTTAGCGGTGGGGGCCGAGACCCAGTACTTC.

J is TRBJ1-1 and V is TRBV6-5, with TRBD1 as a possible D gene (5 bases). CDR3 size: 13 residues. CDR1 MNHEY and CDR2 SVGAGI come from the germline V gene. Trimming stripped 5 bases from V and 8 bases from J, with 15 bases between. The CDR3 loop reads CASSPPREREAFF. The CDR3 DNA reads as TGTGCCAGCAGTCCCCCCAGGGAGAGGGAAGCTTTCTTT.

The chain is built from TRBV29-1 and TRBJ1-5, with TRBD1 identical over 10 bases. V was pared by 6 bases and J by 3 bases, with 2 bases of the junction left unmatched. Per germline, CDR1 SQVTM and CDR2 ANQGSEA. The length of the CDR3 is 13 residues. CDR3 region: CSVGTGDNQPQHF. For the CDR3, the DNA is TGCAGCGTAGGGACAGGGGACAATCAGCCCCAGCATTTT.

The genes are TRBV18 and TRBJ2-3; D gene uncertain. The V and J ends lost 8 bases and 6 bases respectively, with 9 bases between them. In germline, CDR1 is KGHSH, CDR2 LQKENI. This CDR3 is built from 11 residues. Here the CDR3 DNA reads TGTGCCAGCCGCATGGGGGATACGCAGTATTTT. Protein: CASRMGDTQYF.

The chain employs TRBV6-4 and TRBJ2-1; D possibly corresponds to TRBD1 (6 bases). From germline, CDR1 is MRHNA and CDR2 SNTAGT. The CDR3 consists of 14 residues. The germline V and J ends were trimmed by 4 bases and 0 bases, with 7 bases remaining between them. The CDR3 bases are TGTGCCAGCAGTGCGGACAGCTCCTACAATGAGCAGTTCTTC. Translated, it gives CASSADSSYNEQFF.

This clonotype appeared once. V gene TRBV11-1 combines with J gene TRBJ2-2; 10 bases are shared with TRBD1. J was trimmed by 6 bases and V by 0 bases; bases with no gene match: 16. Germline CDR1 SGHAT, CDR2 FQDESV (reference sequence). The CDR3 has 20 amino acids. Here the CDR3 DNA reads TGTGCCAGCAGCTTAGCGAGGACCCGGGACCGGACAGGGGGGGCCGGGGAGCTGTTTTTT. Its translation is CASSLARTRDRTGGAGELFF. The full variable domain, completed using reference TRBV11-1 and TRBJ2-2, is EAEVAQSPRYKITEKSQAVAFWCDPISGHATLYWYRQILGQGPELLVQFQDESVVDDSQLPKDRFSAERLKGVDSTLKIQPAELGDSAMYLCASSLARTRDRTGGAGELFFGEGSRLTVL.

The chain combines TRBV5-8 with TRBJ2-1, with a possible D match to TRBD2 (5 bases). With 2 bases removed from V and 5 bases from J, the gap between germline ends came to 23 bases. Germline-derived CDR1 and CDR2 are SGHTS and YDEGEE. The CDR3 spans 18 residues. DNA of the CDR3: TGTGCCAGCAGCTTTTTGAGTTCTCGGGGAGTCGGGGACAATGAGCAGTTCTTC. Protein: CASSFLSSRGVGDNEQFF.

This sequence joins TRBV5-1 and TRBJ2-7; D remains unclear. The ends were cut back, 3 bases at V and 3 bases at J, with 10 bases in the middle. This CDR3 is built from 13 residues. Germline V gene lookup returns CDR1 SGHRS and CDR2 YFSETQ. The CDR3 coding sequence is TGCGCCAGCAGCTATGGCCGGAACTACGAGCAGTACTTC. Translated: CASSYGRNYEQYF.

The V call is TRBV20-1, the J call TRBJ2-1; TRBD2 agrees at 13 bases. CDR1 and CDR2 from the germline V gene are DFQATT and SNEGSKA (reference sequence). This CDR3 comprises 15 residues. The junction had 3 bases not matched to a gene; V was cut back by 5 bases and J by 2 bases. CDR3 in amino acids: CSARGLAGAYNEQFF. CDR3 nucleotide sequence: TGCAGTGCTCGCGGACTAGCGGGGGCCTACAATGAGCAGTTCTTC.

The chain links TRBV12-3 or TRBV12-4 to TRBJ2-7; 7 bases fit TRBD1. V lost 3 bases and J lost 1; bases outside the gene matches: 6. This CDR3 is built from 15 residues. This chain's CDR3 is CASSFRQGRSYEQYF. In DNA form, the CDR3 reads TGTGCCAGCAGTTTCCGACAGGGAAGATCCTACGAGCAGTACTTC.

The chain links TRBV9 to TRBJ2-2; perhaps TRBD2 as D (6 bases). V was clipped by 0 bases and J by 3 bases, with 15 bases between them. The CDR3 is 17 residues long. CDR1 SGDLS and CDR2 YYNGEE come from the germline V gene. The CDR3 loop is CASSVGSTRDYTGELFF. Written as DNA, the CDR3 is TGTGCCAGCAGCGTAGGGAGCACCCGGGACTACACCGGGGAGCTGTTTTTT.